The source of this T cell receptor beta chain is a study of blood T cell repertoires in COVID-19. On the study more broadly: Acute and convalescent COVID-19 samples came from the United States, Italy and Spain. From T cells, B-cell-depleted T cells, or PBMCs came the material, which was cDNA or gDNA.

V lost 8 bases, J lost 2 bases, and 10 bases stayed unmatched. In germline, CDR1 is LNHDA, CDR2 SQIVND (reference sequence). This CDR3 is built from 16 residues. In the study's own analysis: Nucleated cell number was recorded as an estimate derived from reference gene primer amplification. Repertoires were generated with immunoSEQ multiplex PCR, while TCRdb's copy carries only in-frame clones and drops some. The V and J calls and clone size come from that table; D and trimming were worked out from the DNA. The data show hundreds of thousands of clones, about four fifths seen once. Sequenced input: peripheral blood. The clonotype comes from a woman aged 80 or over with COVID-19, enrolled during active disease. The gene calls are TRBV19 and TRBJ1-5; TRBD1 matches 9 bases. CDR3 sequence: CASSGQGTSGNQPQHF. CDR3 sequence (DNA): TGTGCCAGTTCTGGACAGGGGACAAGCGGCAATCAGCCCCAGCATTTT.